What follows are 3 T cell receptor beta chains derived from one specimen sequenced in a study of cytomegalovirus exposure and HLA in healthy donors. Both 60 Vbeta primers and 13 Jbeta primers went into the PCR. The table came from immunoSEQ multiplex PCR; TCRdb's copy has only in-frame clones and leaves some out. The sample has 160,000 or so clones, approximately 80% seen once. The specimen was PBMCs. These TCRs come from a woman aged 50 to 65 in good health and CMV-seronegative.

As regards this clone: One junction end does not reproduce the germline sequence, and a read error may be involved. J is TRBJ2-1 and V is TRBV7-9; TRBD2 matches at 7 bases. This CDR3 region has 14 residues. Germline CDR1 SEHNR, CDR2 FQNEAQ (reference sequence). The CDR3 protein is CSSSRVVAGNEQFF. In DNA, the CDR3 is TGTTCCAGCAGCCGAGTGGTAGCGGGTAATGAGCAGTTCTTC.

The genes are TRBV19 and TRBJ1-2; maybe TRBD1 (6 bases). This CDR3 is built from 16 residues. Germline V CDR1 and CDR2: LNHDA, SQIVND (reference sequence). The V and J ends lost 6 bases and 2 bases respectively, with 19 bases between them. As DNA, the CDR3 is TGTGCCAGTAGCGCCCTTTCAGGGGCCACCAACTATGGCTACACCTTC. This translates into CASSALSGATNYGYTF.

The chain links TRBV29-1 to TRBJ1-2, with D hard to call. This CDR3 contains 14 residues. Germline V gene lookup returns CDR1 SQVTM and CDR2 ANQGSEA. V was trimmed by 0 bases and J by 4 bases, leaving 12 bases between them. This chain's CDR3 is CSVEDRKDSYGYTF. As DNA, the CDR3 is TGCAGCGTTGAAGATCGGAAGGACTCCTATGGCTACACCTTC.